This entry lists 5 T cell receptor beta chains sequenced from one sample in a study of cytomegalovirus exposure and HLA in healthy donors. 13 Jbeta primers and 60 Vbeta primers were used for the PCR. Generated by immunoSEQ multiplex PCR, the TCRdb table keeps only in-frame clones and is missing some. The sample carries about 190,000 clones, roughly four fifths recorded once. Sequencing used PBMCs. Every receptor here comes from a woman aged 18-29 years in good health and CMV-seropositive.

The chain combines TRBV7-9 with TRBJ1-6; maybe TRBD1 (5 bases). The germline CDR1 and CDR2 sequences are SEHNR and FQNEAQ (reference sequence). The CDR3 consists of 14 residues. Deletions cut 5 bases from V and 7 bases from J, with 12 bases between. CDR3 sequence reads: CASSPTESNSPLHF. CDR3 DNA sequence: TGTGCCAGCAGCCCGACAGAGAGCAATTCACCCCTCCACTTT.

The J gene is TRBJ2-2, the V gene TRBV10-1; a possible D gene is TRBD1 (6 bases). Trimming removed 4 bases from V and 7 bases from J, with 13 bases in between. The germline CDR1 and CDR2 sequences are WNHNN and SYGVQD (reference sequence). The CDR3 totals 14 residues. The CDR3 sequence: CASSATGGNGELFF. The CDR3 nucleotides read TGCGCCAGCAGTGCGACAGGCGGTAACGGGGAGCTGTTTTTT.

This clone has more than one count but fewer than ten. J is TRBJ2-3 and V is TRBV19; TRBD1 aligns across 7 bases. The J segment lost 2 bases and the V segment lost 5 bases, leaving 10 bases of the junction unmatched. The CDR3 runs 16 residues. Germline lookup yields CDR1 LNHDA and CDR2 SQIVND (reference sequence). The CDR3 coding sequence is TGTGCCAGTAGTCCCTGGACAGGAACAAACACAGATACGCAGTATTTT. Translation: CASSPWTGTNTDTQYF. Full variable domain (outside the CDR3, taken from reference TRBV19 and TRBJ2-3): DGGITQSPKYLFRKEGQNVTLSCEQNLNHDAMYWYRQDPGQGLRLIYYSQIVNDFQKGDIAEGYSVSREKKESFPLTVTSAQKNPTAFYLCASSPWTGTNTDTQYFGPGTRLTVL.

The rearrangement uses TRBV9 and TRBJ2-5, with TRBD2 matching 7 bases. Trimming took 0 bases from V and 5 from J; bases not matched to a gene: 7. This CDR3 spans 15 amino acids. Germline V gives CDR1 SGDLS, CDR2 YYNGEE. The CDR3 loop reads CASSVGGGIRETQYF. The CDR3 nucleotides are TGTGCCAGCAGCGTAGGGGGGGGGATCCGGGAGACCCAGTACTTC.

This clone was counted only a few times. The chain uses TRBV5-1 and TRBJ2-1; 10 nucleotides align to TRBD2. This CDR3 spans 17 amino acids. Per the germline V gene, CDR1 is SGHRS and CDR2 is YFSETQ. With 4 bases clipped from V and 0 bases from J, the junction kept 7 bases outside the gene matches. The CDR3 DNA follows: TGCGCCAGCAGCCCCGGGACTAGCGTCAGCTCCTACAATGAGCAGTTCTTC. The encoded protein is CASSPGTSVSSYNEQFF.